Below, 10 T cell receptor beta chains from the same sample are listed, as sequenced in a study of response to subunit inactivated influenza vaccine. TCRdb redid the calling of the RT-PCR reads with MiXCR, one entry per CDR3 protein. The sample has around 480,000 distinct CDR3 sequences; approximately 10% are singletons. The source was PBMCs from blood, collected more than 35 days after vaccination. The receptors stem from a man aged 50 to 60 who received an inactivated influenza vaccine.

The rearrangement links TRBV9 to TRBJ2-2, with 11 bases aligning to TRBD2. V gave up 6 bases and J gave up 0 bases; unmatched junction bases: 4. Germline CDR1 reads SGDLS; CDR2 reads YYNGEE. The CDR3 runs 16 residues. The CDR3 DNA reads TGTGCCAGCAAGAAGACTAGCGGGACGAACACCGGGGAGCTGTTTTTT. Amino acids: CASKKTSGTNTGELFF.

The rearrangement uses TRBV12-3 or TRBV12-4 and TRBJ2-1; D unclear. The CDR3 contains 14 residues. Trimming left V 0 bases short and J 7 bases short, with 10 bases between. Written as DNA, the CDR3 is TGTGCCAGCAGTTTAGCGTGGTCCGGAAATGAGCAGTTCTTC. It translates to CASSLAWSGNEQFF.

The V gene is TRBV20-1, the J gene TRBJ2-2; D remains unclear. This CDR3 region has 13 residues. Germline values: CDR1 DFQATT, CDR2 SNEGSKA (reference sequence). V lost 6 bases and J lost 0, with 8 bases in between. CDR3 sequence: CSARRANTGELFF. Written as DNA, the CDR3 is TGCAGTGCCCGTCGTGCGAACACCGGGGAGCTGTTTTTT.

The table lists this clonotype with a few counts. The chain joins TRBV6-1 to TRBJ1-5; D remains unclear. Trimming took off 6 bases at V and 3 bases at J, with 6 bases between the two ends. CDR3 length: 12 residues. Germline CDR1 is MNHNS and CDR2 is SASEGT. CDR3 residues: CASRVSNQPQHF. The CDR3, as DNA: TGTGCCAGCAGGGTATCCAATCAGCCCCAGCATTTT.

This clonotype was picked up many times. The rearrangement joins TRBV12-3 or TRBV12-4 to TRBJ1-1; maybe TRBD1 (5 bases). The CDR3 is 14 amino acids. Trimming took 2 bases from V and 3 from J, leaving 10 bases between them. The CDR3 coding sequence is TGTGCCAGCAGTTTACGGGGGAAGGACACTGAAGCTTTCTTT. Its protein product is CASSLRGKDTEAFF.

This chain connects TRBV20-1 to TRBJ2-1, with D unresolved. The V end lost 0 bases, the J end lost 7 bases, and 13 bases lay between the germline ends. This CDR3 has 14 amino acids. CDR1 is DFQATT and CDR2 is SNEGSKA in the germline V gene (reference sequence). CDR3 in DNA: TGCAGTGCTAGAGATTCAGGCCGGATGAATGAGCAGTTCTTC. Its protein product is CSARDSGRMNEQFF.

The J gene is TRBJ2-2, the V gene TRBV15; D not resolved. Germline V gene lookup returns CDR1 LNHNV and CDR2 YYDKDF (reference sequence). The CDR3 sequence is 15 residues long. With 0 bases removed from V and 8 bases from J, the gap between germline ends came to 13 bases. CDR3 sequence: CATSRDFSGGGELFF. As DNA, the CDR3 is TGTGCCACCAGCAGAGATTTTTCCGGCGGAGGGGAGCTGTTTTTT.

This clonotype was counted a few times. The V and J genes are TRBV24-1 and TRBJ2-7; D is perhaps TRBD1 or TRBD2 (5 bases each). V was cut by 11 bases and J by 3 bases, with 16 bases left in between. Germline loops: CDR1 KGHDR, CDR2 SFDVKD. This CDR3 spans 13 amino acids. The CDR3 region is CAKAGTKSYEQYF. CDR3 bases: TGTGCCAAGGCTGGGACGAAGAGCTACGAGCAGTACTTC.

This clonotype appeared a few times. The CDR3 DNA follows: TGTGCCAGCAGCCAAAATCTAGGGTTCCAAGAGACCCAGTACTTC. Amino acid sequence: CASSQNLGFQETQYF. The V gene is TRBV7-9, the J gene TRBJ2-5; D remains unclear. V lost 5 bases, J lost 1 base, and 14 bases lay in between. The CDR3 totals 15 residues. The germline gives CDR1 SEHNR, CDR2 FQNEAQ (reference sequence).

This clonotype showed up just a few times. The chain uses TRBV5-8 and TRBJ1-2; 7 nucleotides line up with TRBD1. V lost 2 bases and J lost 7; bases outside the gene matches: 5. The length of the CDR3 is 13 residues. Germline V CDR1 and CDR2: SGHTS, YDEGEE. The CDR3 nucleotides read TGTGCCAGCAGCTTTAACAGGGGAGCTGGCTACACCTTC. It codes for CASSFNRGAGYTF.